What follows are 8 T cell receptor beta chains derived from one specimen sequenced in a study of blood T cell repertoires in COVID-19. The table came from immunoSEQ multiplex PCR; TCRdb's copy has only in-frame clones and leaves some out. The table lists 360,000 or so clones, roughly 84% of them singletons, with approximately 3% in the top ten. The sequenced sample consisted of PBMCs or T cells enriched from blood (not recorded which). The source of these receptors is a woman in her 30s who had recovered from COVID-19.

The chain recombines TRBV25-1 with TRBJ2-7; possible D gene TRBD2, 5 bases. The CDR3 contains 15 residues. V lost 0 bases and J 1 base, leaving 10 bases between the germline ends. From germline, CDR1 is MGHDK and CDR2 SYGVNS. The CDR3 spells CASSEYSGSSYEQYF. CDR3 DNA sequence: TGTGCCAGCAGTGAATATTCGGGGTCTTCCTACGAGCAGTACTTC.

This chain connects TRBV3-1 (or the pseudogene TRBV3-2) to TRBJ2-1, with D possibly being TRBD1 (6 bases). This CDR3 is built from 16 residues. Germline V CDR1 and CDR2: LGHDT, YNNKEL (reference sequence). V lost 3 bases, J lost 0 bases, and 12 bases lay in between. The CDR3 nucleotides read TGTGCCAGCAGCCACACGGGACAATACTCCTACAATGAGCAGTTCTTC. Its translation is CASSHTGQYSYNEQFF.

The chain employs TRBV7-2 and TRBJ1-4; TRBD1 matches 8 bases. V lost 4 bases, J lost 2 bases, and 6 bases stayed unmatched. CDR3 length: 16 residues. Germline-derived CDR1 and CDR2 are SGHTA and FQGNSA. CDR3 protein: CASSSDRVRTNEKLFF. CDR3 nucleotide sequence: TGTGCCAGCAGCTCGGACAGGGTTCGGACTAATGAAAAACTGTTTTTT.

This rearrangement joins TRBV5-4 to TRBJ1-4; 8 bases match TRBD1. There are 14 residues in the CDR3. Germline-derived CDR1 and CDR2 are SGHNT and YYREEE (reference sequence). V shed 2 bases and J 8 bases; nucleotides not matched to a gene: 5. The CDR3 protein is CASSFQGAGEKLFF. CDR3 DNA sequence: TGTGCCAGCAGCTTCCAGGGGGCTGGCGAAAAACTGTTTTTT.

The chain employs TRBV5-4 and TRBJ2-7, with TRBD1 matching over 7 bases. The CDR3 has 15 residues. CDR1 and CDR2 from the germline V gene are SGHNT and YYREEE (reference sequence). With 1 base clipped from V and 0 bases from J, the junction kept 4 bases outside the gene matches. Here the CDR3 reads CASSLNAGGSYEQYF. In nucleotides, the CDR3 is TGTGCCAGCAGCTTGAATGCAGGGGGCTCCTACGAGCAGTACTTC.

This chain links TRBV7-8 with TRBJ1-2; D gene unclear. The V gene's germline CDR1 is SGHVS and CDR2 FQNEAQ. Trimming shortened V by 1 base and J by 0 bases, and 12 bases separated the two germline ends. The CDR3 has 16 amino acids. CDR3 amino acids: CASSLDSISTNYGYTF. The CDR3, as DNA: TGTGCCAGCAGCTTAGACAGTATTTCTACTAACTATGGCTACACCTTC.

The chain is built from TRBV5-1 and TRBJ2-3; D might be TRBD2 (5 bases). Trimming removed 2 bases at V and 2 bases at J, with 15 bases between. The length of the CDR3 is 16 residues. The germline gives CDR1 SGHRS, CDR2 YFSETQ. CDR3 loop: CASSFEQAELTDTQYF. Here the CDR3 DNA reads TGCGCCAGCAGCTTTGAGCAAGCGGAGCTCACAGATACGCAGTATTTT.

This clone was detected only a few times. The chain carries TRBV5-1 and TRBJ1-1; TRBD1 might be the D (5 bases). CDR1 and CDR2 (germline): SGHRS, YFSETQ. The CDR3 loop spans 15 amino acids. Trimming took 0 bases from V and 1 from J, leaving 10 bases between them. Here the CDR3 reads CASSLEGARNTEAFF. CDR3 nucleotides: TGCGCCAGCAGCTTGGAAGGGGCAAGGAACACTGAAGCTTTCTTT.